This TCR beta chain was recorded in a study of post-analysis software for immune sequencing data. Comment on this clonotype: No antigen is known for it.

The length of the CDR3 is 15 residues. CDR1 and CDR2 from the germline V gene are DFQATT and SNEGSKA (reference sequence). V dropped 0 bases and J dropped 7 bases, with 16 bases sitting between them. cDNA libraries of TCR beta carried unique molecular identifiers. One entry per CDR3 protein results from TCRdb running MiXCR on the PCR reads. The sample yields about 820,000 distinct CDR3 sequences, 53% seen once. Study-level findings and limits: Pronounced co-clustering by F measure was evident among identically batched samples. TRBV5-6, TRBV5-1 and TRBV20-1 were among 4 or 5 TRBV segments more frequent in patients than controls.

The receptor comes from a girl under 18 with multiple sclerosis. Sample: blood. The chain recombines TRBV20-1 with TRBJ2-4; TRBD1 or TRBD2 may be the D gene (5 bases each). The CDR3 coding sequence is TGCAGTGCTAGAGAAGGGACCCTCGGTTGGAACATTCAGTACTTC. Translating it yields CSAREGTLGWNIQYF.